This TCR beta chain was recovered during a study of cytomegalovirus exposure and HLA in healthy donors (dated by TCRdb to about 2017). Describing the broader study: An earlier analysis of 587 of the donors reported 250 to 350 Gb of sequence data and 100 million to 130 million unique TCR beta sequences from roughly 200 million T cells. An early release covering around 630 HLA-typed donors comprised roughly 300 gigabases of sequencing data and approximately 85 million unique TCR sequences. Of the roughly 400 genotyped donors, around 81% fell in the genetic ancestry cluster associated with self-reported Caucasian donors. The study aimed to test whether cataloging public T cell receptors could reveal signatures of past pathogen exposure. Using immunosequencing, the study profiled T cell repertoires from approximately 700 subjects and related those repertoires to cytomegalovirus serostatus. A separate validation cohort of over 95 different subjects was used in addition to the approximately 700-subject first cohort. To predict cytomegalovirus infection status, the study combined high-throughput TCR immunosequencing, statistical association of individual TCRs with disease status, and machine learning. A later analysis re-examined previously published TCR beta repertoires from roughly 720 donors and added high-resolution HLA genotyping to investigate patterns of TCR occurrence. In the later analysis, no new phenotypic data were used to find candidate immune exposures; instead, reliance was placed on TCR beta sequences and their occurrence across donors. To decide whether each TCR beta V gene segment behaved as functional or pseudogenic, an earlier analysis of over 500 of the donors relied on high-throughput TCR beta sequencing. Donor age, sex, ethnicity and CMV serostatus were compiled together with the repertoire data. A later genetic analysis used genome-wide SNP genotypes for about three fifths of the 666 donors, treating that subset as a discovery cohort. All discovery cohort repertoires had been generated using a single sequencing platform. HLA typing included class I and class II loci at four-digit resolution. The number of donors typed differed by locus, with roughly 620-630 for A, B, C, DRB1 and DQB1, roughly 520 for DQA1, 600 to 610 for DPA1, and some 440 for DPB1. Four to six DR-DQ haplotypes were handled as single units for association and clustering because linkage in the cohort was strong. Across some 400 genotyped donors of the cohort, an average of about 200,000 unique TCR beta nucleotide sequences per donor were sequenced, and around 20% of those sequences were non-productive.

The library was built by means of the immunoSEQ multiplex PCR assay. For the multiplex PCR, a mixture combining 60 forward primers for TCR Vbeta segments and 13 reverse primers for TCR Jbeta segments was used. The CDR3 region of rearranged TCR beta genes was amplified from genomic DNA by a multiplex PCR assay. On the Illumina HiSeq System, the amplified TCR beta libraries were sequenced as 87-base-pair reads. As for the original processing: In a later analysis, 80 million or so unique TCR beta chains were counted across the roughly 670 repertoires, and roughly 9.9 million of these chains were shared by at least two donors. A nearest-neighbor algorithm error-corrected the raw reads and collapsed the reads into unique sequences, merging closely related sequences to remove PCR and sequencing errors. Alignment of CDR3 sequences to IMGT reference sequences was used to assign V, D and J gene segments. For a sequence to be retained, a match of at least six nucleotides was required to both a V gene segment and a J gene segment. A rearrangement counted as productive if the CDR3 had no stop codons and remained in frame with V and J, and every other rearrangement counted as non-productive. Following IMGT convention, CDR3 was defined as the stretch from the second conserved V-encoded cysteine to the conserved J-encoded phenylalanine. The earlier analysis of 500 to 750 of the donors excluded any sequence lacking an unambiguous match to a single V gene segment. In an earlier analysis of approximately 590 of the donors, a V segment was called functional when productive rearrangements were above 56.7%, and segregating when the standard deviation between donors exceeded 5%. A statistical classification framework was built for diagnosing cytomegalovirus status from the catalog of TCR beta chain sequences. In a later analysis, TCR nucleotide sequences were compared against IMGT/GENE-DB human TR gene sequences so that V and J genes could be assigned. In a later analysis, CDR3 sequences and most-parsimonious VDJ recombination scenarios were assigned using the TCRdist pipeline. In a later analysis, every TCR beta chain was defined by the combination of its CDR3 amino acid sequence and its V-gene family, and reads without a unique V-gene family were dropped. As a way to deal with suspected cross-contamination and a sequencing artifact, a later analysis dropped under 600 nucleotide sequences that were highly shared and had low generation probability. In a later analysis, a clonal expansion index was calculated for each public chain from normalized within-repertoire ranks of inferred template counts. In a later analysis, generation probabilities were computed using a VDJ recombination model fitted to out-of-frame rearrangements, and the results were checked against IGoR. In a later analysis, hypergeometric tests were used to score TCR-TCR, TCR-HLA and TCR-CMV co-occurrence, with a repertoire-size bias correction applied to TCR pairs. In a later analysis, false discovery rates were estimated by permuting HLA or CMV assignments 20 times. In a later analysis, co-occurring TCRs were grouped with DBSCAN, and TCRdist sequence similarity was added when clustering was performed within HLA-allele-positive subsets. For co-occurrence clustering, repertoires with fewer than 30,000 or more than 120,000 public chains were excluded, along with roughly 5 repertoires with anomalous nucleotide sharing. The immuneACCESS repertoire file appears here via TCRdb, limited to in-frame rearrangements. These files lack a portion of the clones; in checked studies, under half of the deficit traces to unresolved V genes, and the cause of the others is not known. V, J and clone size are taken as reported in that table, and D and trimming were inferred from the DNA itself. This sample is represented by 150,000 to 200,000 clones; roughly 79% of them were singletons. 2% to 2.5% of the sample is taken by the ten largest.

Turning to this clone: Its antigen is not yet known. Base quality data are lacking; no much larger clone is found one base away.

The CDR3, from cysteine to phenylalanine, totals 13 residues. Of all the DNA, just the CDR3 is kept, 39 bases in frame from base 1. The germline V gene specifies SGDLS as CDR1 and YYNGEE as CDR2. Trimming removed 1 base from V and 2 bases from J, leaving 5 bases between the germline ends. The cohort comprised 710 or so healthy bone marrow donors. At the time of sampling, all cohort members were nominally healthy, though unrecorded immune exposures were likely present. The donor was CMV seropositive and belonged to the group of about 290 seropositive cohort members. Every donor gave a peripheral blood sample, and the peripheral blood mononuclear cells from that sample were used for TCR beta sequencing. The Qiagen DNeasy Blood Extraction Kit was used to extract genomic DNA from the blood cell samples. Broader findings and caveats from the paper: Compared with the approximately 670-donor mean, donors in an Asian-associated ancestry cluster had fewer N-insertions in productive TCRs, according to a later genetic analysis. For the cohort, immune exposure information was limited to CMV serostatus. Most TCR sequences were observed very rarely across donors, whereas some public TCRs were present in many individuals. In the study, roughly 160 TCR beta chains were listed as associated with cytomegalovirus. Assigning TCR associations to individual alleles was difficult when HLA alleles, especially DR and DQ, strongly co-occurred. Some 16 rarely observed V segments, including chromosome 9 orphons, were excluded from the earlier analysis of several hundred of the donors because counts were too low. The classifier was reported to diagnose cytomegalovirus status with high specificity and sensitivity in both the original and validation cohorts. Because HLA typing was missing for some donors at each locus, association tests included only the typed subset. In vitro tests confirmed that a few of the cytomegalovirus-associated TCR beta chains recognize cytomegalovirus antigens. An earlier analysis of around 540 of the donors showed that most TCR beta V segments appeared in productive rearrangements either about 87% or about 30% of the time, which broadly matched IMGT annotations. Roughly uniform sequencing depth across donors was assumed in presence/absence analyses, although this assumption may not hold. At a false discovery rate of 0.05, a later analysis linked around 15,000 TCR beta sequences to specific HLA alleles. An association between a missense DCLRE1C variant and V-gene and J-gene trimming of TCR beta chains was found in a later genetic analysis and replicated in an independent cohort. In a later analysis, several top co-occurrence clusters were reported to appear linked to parvovirus B19, influenza, CMV and Epstein-Barr virus. In a later analysis, most CMV-associated TCR beta chains were found to appear HLA-restricted, with HLA associations seemingly driven largely by CMV exposure. The authors suggested that the approach could potentially be extended to other disease states and immunological phenotypes. The 87-base-pair reads could not distinguish some IMGT-functional V segments, including TRBV6-2 and TRBV6-3, so those segments were excluded. The sequencing pipeline was judged likely to have produced a cluster of highly shared sequence variants as a technical artifact. In a later analysis, TCR association rates were found to vary across HLA loci, with the most associated TCRs seen for DRB1 alleles and the fewest for HLA-C alleles. Compared with equally common non-associated chains, HLA-associated TCR beta chains in a later analysis were more clonally expanded and had lower generation probabilities. Correlated functional status among segregating V segments might be attributable to linkage disequilibrium, but an unknown experimental factor could not be ruled out. In this cohort, only TCR beta chains were sequenced, and detectable features were limited by the absence of alpha or paired-chain data. A further reported finding was that TCR beta sequences accurately predicted the HLA-A and HLA-B alleles for most subjects in the first cohort.

The TCR was taken from a woman aged 25 to 39 in good health and CMV-seropositive. Sequenced: PBMCs. The chain joins TRBV9 to TRBJ2-3, with an unclear D gene assignment. The CDR3 reads as follows: CASSVRYTDTQYF. The sequenced DNA: TGTGCCAGCAGCGTACGGTACACAGATACGCAGTATTTT.